This T cell receptor (beta chain) was observed in a study of blood T cell repertoires in COVID-19. Turning to the study itself: T cells, B-cell-depleted T cells, or PBMCs provided the cDNA or gDNA that served as material.

Original handling: Quantification of nucleated cells was approximated via reference gene primer amplification. Here immunoSEQ multiplex PCR was the method, and the copy in TCRdb shows in-frame clones only, minus some. The DNA was the basis for D and trimming; V, J and clone size are from that table. Among approximately 300,000 clones listed, roughly 90% were seen once. Participant reports of clinical history set cohort assignment. Each exposed participant met a COVID-19 case in the 2 weeks preceding study entry. Sequenced: PBMCs or T cells enriched from blood (not recorded which). This sequence originates from a woman aged 25-40 years who had been exposed to COVID-19.

The CDR3 coding sequence is TGCGCCAGCAGCTTAGGTCAGAGTCAGGATGGCTACACCTTC. This sequence encodes CASSLGQSQDGYTF. The chain has TRBV5-1 and TRBJ1-2; D remains unclear. CDR3 size: 14 residues. Germline V gives CDR1 SGHRS, CDR2 YFSETQ. Trimming took 2 bases from V and 6 from J, leaving 14 bases between them.